Listed below are T cell receptor beta chains from one sample, sequenced in a study of human T cells and chemical hapten exposure. TCRdb processed the RACE reads anew with MiXCR; each CDR3 protein has one entry. The data contain just under 350,000 distinct CDR3 sequences, approximately 6.3% of them seen just once; the ten biggest clones take up 8.4%. This specimen was whole blood, taken in connection with sensitization to the hapten diphenylcyclopropenone (DPC). These receptors came from a woman aged 18-30 years with alopecia areata. Some clones in this sample may be carry-over from other donors' samples. Each CDR3 is given without its conserved first and last residue.

TRBV3-1 ASSLGWQGDTEAF
TRBV28 ASSPQGQGANEQY
TRBV19 ASSDGTGFNEQF
TRBV2 ASGASGQETQY
TRBV4-3 ASSQDTGQPQH
TRBV29-1 SVADSWKETQY
TRBV29-1 SAITDGFKGAF
TRBV11-2 ASSPGAQVADTQY
TRBV4-1 ASSQEDRPEKLF
TRBV6-2/TRBV6-3 ASSYTAFYGYT